One sample yielded the 8 T cell receptor beta chains listed below, sequenced in a study of PD-1 and CTLA-4 blockade in melanoma. Sequenced by immunoSEQ multiplex PCR; TCRdb stores in-frame clones only, minus some. This table has about 32,000 clones, about nine tenths appearing once. Material: CD8+ T cells from peripheral blood, obtained from a patient given anti-PD-1 treatment. Receptors originate from a human donor with melanoma.

This rearrangement joins TRBV7-7 to TRBJ2-7; the match to TRBD1 covers 9 bases. Germline V gene sequence: CDR1 SSHAT, CDR2 FNYEAQ (reference sequence). V gave up 5 bases and J gave up 1 base; unmatched junction bases: 3. The CDR3 runs 14 residues. CDR3 amino acids: CASSPGTGSYEQYF. The CDR3 nucleotides read TGTGCCAGCAGCCCCGGGACAGGGTCCTACGAGCAGTACTTC.

This clone was recorded a few times. The chain uses TRBV6-4 and TRBJ1-6; D gene unclear. Germline V gene data show CDR1 as MRHNA and CDR2 as SNTAGT. The V gene lost 0 bases and the J gene lost 7 bases, with 7 bases spanning the gap. CDR3 size: 14 residues. CDR3 sequence (DNA): TGTGCCAGCAGTGACTCGGCAGAGAATTCACCCCTCCACTTT. This translates into CASSDSAENSPLHF.

The chain has TRBV28 and TRBJ2-1; TRBD2 aligns across 7 bases. J gave up 3 bases and V 8 bases, and 7 bases lay outside the gene matches. The CDR3 extends over 14 amino acids. Germline CDR1 is MDHEN and CDR2 is SYDVKM. The CDR3 protein is CASWEGLDYNEQFF. The CDR3, as DNA: TGTGCCAGCTGGGAGGGGCTGGACTACAATGAGCAGTTCTTC.

The chain joins TRBV30 to TRBJ1-2; weak D call: TRBD1 (5 bases). The V gene's germline CDR1 is GTSNPN and CDR2 SVGIG (reference sequence). Trimming cost V 0 bases and J 9 bases, with 17 bases left between them. CDR3 length: 14 residues. CDR3 nucleotide sequence: TGTGCCTGGAGTGTACTCTGGGACGATAGGAGCTACACCTTC. This encodes CAWSVLWDDRSYTF. Filled out from reference TRBV30 and TRBJ1-2, the complete variable domain reads SQTIHQWPATLVQPVGSPLSLECTVEGTSNPNLYWYRQAAGRGLQLLFYSVGIGQISSEVPQNLSASRPQDRQFILSSKKLLLSDSGFYLCAWSVLWDDRSYTFGSGTRLTVV.

The CDR3 loop reads CASSLRAGLWYRQPQHF. The CDR3 DNA sequence: TGTGCCAGCAGCTTAAGGGCAGGGTTGTGGTATCGTCAGCCCCAGCATTTT. The chain links TRBV7-3 to TRBJ1-5, with a weak D call TRBD1 (5 bases). The CDR3 covers 17 residues. The V gene lost 1 base and the J gene lost 6 bases, with 19 bases spanning the gap. Germline-derived CDR1 and CDR2 are SGHTA and FQGTGA.

The V gene is TRBV7-6, the J gene TRBJ1-1; D gene unclear. There are 16 residues in the CDR3. V shed 4 bases and J shed 1 base, with 16 bases lying between them. Germline loops: CDR1 SGHVS, CDR2 FNYEAQ. CDR3 nucleotide sequence: TGTGCCAGCAGCTCCCAACCGGACGGTACGAACACTGAAGCTTTCTTT. This sequence encodes CASSSQPDGTNTEAFF.

This clone came up once. The chain combines TRBV6-4 with TRBJ2-1; the match to TRBD2 covers 15 bases. V lost 3 bases and J lost 9; bases outside the gene matches: 6. Per germline, CDR1 MRHNA and CDR2 SNTAGT. The CDR3 is made up of 16 amino acids. CDR3 residues: CASSERTSGGASEQFF. The CDR3 nucleotides read TGTGCCAGCAGTGAGCGGACTAGCGGGGGGGCCAGTGAGCAGTTCTTC.

The chain employs TRBV19 and TRBJ1-1; D perhaps matches TRBD1 (5 bases). V was cut by 7 bases and J by 1 base, with 7 bases left in between. The CDR3 contains 12 residues. Germline V gene sequence: CDR1 LNHDA, CDR2 SQIVND (reference sequence). The CDR3 sequence: CASKTGNTEAFF. The CDR3 DNA reads as TGTGCCAGTAAAACAGGGAACACTGAAGCTTTCTTT.